Listed below are T cell receptor beta chains from one sample, sequenced in a study of T cells after yellow fever vaccination. Using its own MiXCR run on the 5' RACE reads, TCRdb lists one record per CDR3 protein. The sample lists around 310,000 distinct CDR3 sequences, approximately 4% seen once, with more than 20% in the top ten. The sequences come from PBMCs, collected 5 days after the yellow fever booster vaccination. The origin of the receptors is a man between 18 and 35 years old who received the YFV17D yellow fever vaccine. The CDR3 runs from the conserved cysteine through the conserved F or W. A D gene is named only where the DNA matches it firmly. Expanded clones get a size class; other rows say once, few or many, or leave the size out.

j_call: TRBJ2-3
d_call: .
v_call: TRBV12-3/TRBV12-4
clone_size: .
cdr3_nt: TGTGCCTCCTGCCCGACGGTTAGCACAGATACGCAGTATTTT
cdr3_aa: CASCPTVSTDTQYF

j_call: TRBJ2-1
d_call: TRBD1
v_call: TRBV24-1
clone_size: many
cdr3_nt: TGTGCCACCAGTGATACCGGGACAGGGGCGATGAATGAGCAGTTCTTC
cdr3_aa: CATSDTGTGAMNEQFF

j_call: TRBJ2-1
d_call: .
v_call: TRBV28
clone_size: few
cdr3_nt: TGTGCCAGCAGTTTACGCCGACCGGACAGTTACTCCTACAATGAGCAGTTCTTC
cdr3_aa: CASSLRRPDSYSYNEQFF

j_call: TRBJ1-5
d_call: .
v_call: TRBV18
clone_size: .
cdr3_nt: TGTGCCAGCTCACAGGGGGTATCCAATCAGCCCCAGCATTTT
cdr3_aa: CASSQGVSNQPQHF

j_call: TRBJ2-7
d_call: .
v_call: TRBV5-1
clone_size: many
cdr3_nt: TGCGCCAGCAGCTTGGTAGGCGGGGGCGCGGAAGAGCAGTACTTC
cdr3_aa: CASSLVGGGAEEQYF

j_call: TRBJ1-2
d_call: TRBD1
v_call: TRBV18
clone_size: .
cdr3_nt: TGTGCCAGCTCACCAAGGACAGGGGACACCTATGGCTACACCTTC
cdr3_aa: CASSPRTGDTYGYTF

j_call: TRBJ1-5
d_call: TRBD1
v_call: TRBV20-1
clone_size: .
cdr3_nt: TGCAGTGCTAGTTCCGGGGACAGGGCCAATCAGCCCCAGCATTTT
cdr3_aa: CSASSGDRANQPQHF

j_call: TRBJ2-1
d_call: .
v_call: TRBV20-1
clone_size: .
cdr3_nt: TGCACCCAACCCACTGGCTCCCGGGGCAATGAGCAGTTCTTC
cdr3_aa: CTQPTGSRGNEQFF

j_call: TRBJ1-5
d_call: TRBD1
v_call: TRBV9
clone_size: few
cdr3_nt: TGTGCCAGCAGCGAGGGACAGCTTTTTCAGCCCCAGCATTTT
cdr3_aa: CASSEGQLFQPQHF

j_call: TRBJ2-5
d_call: TRBD2
v_call: TRBV20-1
clone_size: few
cdr3_nt: TGCAGTGCTAGGCAAGCACTAGCGGAAGAGACCCAGTACTTC
cdr3_aa: CSARQALAEETQYF

j_call: TRBJ2-3
d_call: .
v_call: TRBV28
clone_size: many
cdr3_nt: TGTGCCAGCAGTGGAGCGGGCGGGGCGAGCACAGATACGCAGTATTTT
cdr3_aa: CASSGAGGASTDTQYF

j_call: TRBJ2-5
d_call: TRBD1
v_call: TRBV7-2
clone_size: .
cdr3_nt: TGTGCCAGCAGCTGGAACAGGGGAGAGACCCAGTACTTC
cdr3_aa: CASSWNRGETQYF

j_call: TRBJ1-2
d_call: .
v_call: TRBV29-1
clone_size: .
cdr3_nt: TGCAGCGTTGAAGATCTTCACGGTGGCTACACCTTC
cdr3_aa: CSVEDLHGGYTF

j_call: TRBJ2-5
d_call: .
v_call: TRBV20-1
clone_size: many
cdr3_nt: TGCAGTGCTGGAAGACAGGAGGAGACCCAGTACTTC
cdr3_aa: CSAGRQEETQYF

j_call: TRBJ1-3
d_call: .
v_call: TRBV7-9
clone_size: many
cdr3_nt: TGTGCCAGCAGCTTGGACTCTGGAAACACCATATATTTT
cdr3_aa: CASSLDSGNTIYF

j_call: TRBJ1-1
d_call: .
v_call: TRBV12-2
clone_size: .
cdr3_nt: TGTGCAAGTCGCCCCGCCGGGGTGCGGGGGATGAACACTGAAGCTTTCTTT
cdr3_aa: CASRPAGVRGMNTEAFF

j_call: TRBJ2-2
d_call: TRBD2
v_call: TRBV4-1
clone_size: .
cdr3_nt: TGCGCCAGCAGCCCCTCACGGGGGGGCGGGGAGCTGTTTTTT
cdr3_aa: CASSPSRGGGELFF

j_call: TRBJ2-4
d_call: TRBD2
v_call: TRBV15
clone_size: few
cdr3_nt: TGTGCCACCAGCAGACTAGCGGGGGAGATCAAAAACATTCAGTACTTC
cdr3_aa: CATSRLAGEIKNIQYF

j_call: TRBJ2-5
d_call: TRBD2
v_call: TRBV28
clone_size: many
cdr3_nt: TGTGCCAGCAGACTAGCGGCCACCCAGTACTTC
cdr3_aa: CASRLAATQYF

j_call: TRBJ2-3
d_call: .
v_call: TRBV10-3
clone_size: many
cdr3_nt: TGTGCCATCAGTGACGACACAGATACGCAGTATTTT
cdr3_aa: CAISDDTDTQYF

j_call: TRBJ2-3
d_call: TRBD1
v_call: TRBV18
clone_size: few
cdr3_nt: TGTGCCAGCTCCCAACGGACAGGCGGGGATACGCAGTATTTT
cdr3_aa: CASSQRTGGDTQYF

j_call: TRBJ1-6
d_call: .
v_call: TRBV11-1
clone_size: few
cdr3_nt: TGTGCCAGCAGCAACCGTATTGATTCACCCCTCCACTTT
cdr3_aa: CASSNRIDSPLHF

j_call: TRBJ1-1
d_call: .
v_call: TRBV7-3
clone_size: many
cdr3_nt: TGTGCCAGCAGCTTACTTCCAGGGAGGACTGAAGCTTTCTTT
cdr3_aa: CASSLLPGRTEAFF

j_call: TRBJ2-3
d_call: .
v_call: TRBV5-1
clone_size: .
cdr3_nt: TGCGCCAGCAGCTGGACACCCGGTAATACAGATACGCAGTATTTT
cdr3_aa: CASSWTPGNTDTQYF

j_call: TRBJ1-1
d_call: .
v_call: TRBV12-3/TRBV12-4
clone_size: few
cdr3_nt: TGTGCCAGCAGTTTAGGGGTCCCAAGGGATGAAGCTTTCTTT
cdr3_aa: CASSLGVPRDEAFF

j_call: TRBJ2-1
d_call: .
v_call: TRBV7-8
clone_size: few
cdr3_nt: TGTGCCAGCAGCCGCCCGACAGCGAATGAGCAGTTCTTC
cdr3_aa: CASSRPTANEQFF

j_call: TRBJ2-1
d_call: .
v_call: TRBV6-5
clone_size: .
cdr3_nt: TGTGCCAGCAGCCGGGGGCGTCCTGGTGAGCAGTTCTTC
cdr3_aa: CASSRGRPGEQFF

j_call: TRBJ1-5
d_call: .
v_call: TRBV6-2/TRBV6-3
clone_size: few
cdr3_nt: TGTGCCAGCAGTTTCGTCAATAGCAATCAGCCCCAGCATTTT
cdr3_aa: CASSFVNSNQPQHF

j_call: TRBJ2-2
d_call: TRBD2
v_call: TRBV5-6
clone_size: .
cdr3_nt: TGTGCCAGCAGCACGGGGGGGGGAGCGAGCACCGGGGAGCTGTTTTTT
cdr3_aa: CASSTGGGASTGELFF

j_call: TRBJ1-5
d_call: .
v_call: TRBV15
clone_size: .
cdr3_nt: TGTGCCACCAGCAGCCGGGACGGGAGCAATCAGCCCCAGCATTTT
cdr3_aa: CATSSRDGSNQPQHF

j_call: TRBJ2-7
d_call: .
v_call: TRBV27
clone_size: .
cdr3_nt: TGTGCCAGCAGTTTAACTTTACAGGGCGGGCAGTACTTC
cdr3_aa: CASSLTLQGGQYF

j_call: TRBJ2-7
d_call: .
v_call: TRBV11-1
clone_size: many
cdr3_nt: TGTGCCAGCAGCGGGGACATAATGTGGGAGCAGTACTTC
cdr3_aa: CASSGDIMWEQYF

j_call: TRBJ2-1
d_call: TRBD2
v_call: TRBV6-5
clone_size: few
cdr3_nt: TGTGCCAGCAGGGCACCTACGGGGGGTAGATCCTACAATGAGCAGTTCTTC
cdr3_aa: CASRAPTGGRSYNEQFF

j_call: TRBJ1-5
d_call: .
v_call: TRBV20-1
clone_size: .
cdr3_nt: TGCAGTGCTAGAAGCTTCGGGGGGGGCAGCAATCAGCCCCAGCATTTT
cdr3_aa: CSARSFGGGSNQPQHF

j_call: TRBJ1-5
d_call: .
v_call: TRBV7-2
clone_size: few
cdr3_nt: TGTGCCAGCAGCTTAGTGGGGCAGGGGCCACTTCAGCCCCAGCATTTT
cdr3_aa: CASSLVGQGPLQPQHF

j_call: TRBJ1-1
d_call: .
v_call: TRBV7-9
clone_size: few
cdr3_nt: TGTGCCAGCAGCTTAGCGGGCGTGACGAACACTGAAGCTTTCTTT
cdr3_aa: CASSLAGVTNTEAFF

j_call: TRBJ2-7
d_call: .
v_call: TRBV20-1
clone_size: many
cdr3_nt: TGCAGTGCTATTCTAGCGAATCGGTACGAGCAGTACTTC
cdr3_aa: CSAILANRYEQYF

j_call: TRBJ2-3
d_call: TRBD1
v_call: TRBV18
clone_size: few
cdr3_nt: TGTGCCAGCTCAACACCGGGACAGGGGGCGCAGAATACGCAGTATTTT
cdr3_aa: CASSTPGQGAQNTQYF

j_call: TRBJ2-6
d_call: TRBD1
v_call: TRBV19
clone_size: .
cdr3_nt: TGTGCCAGTAGTCTTGGGACAGGGGCCAGGTCTGGGGCCAACGTCCTGACTTTC
cdr3_aa: CASSLGTGARSGANVLTF

j_call: TRBJ1-1
d_call: .
v_call: TRBV7-6
clone_size: .
cdr3_nt: TGTGCCAGCAGCTTTGGAAGTCTAGCTGACACTGAAGCTTTCTTT
cdr3_aa: CASSFGSLADTEAFF

j_call: TRBJ2-7
d_call: .
v_call: TRBV9
clone_size: .
cdr3_nt: TGTGCCAGCAGCGCCCGTACCCGATCTCAGGGCCCTCACGAGCAGTACTTC
cdr3_aa: CASSARTRSQGPHEQYF

j_call: TRBJ2-2
d_call: .
v_call: TRBV12-3/TRBV12-4
clone_size: many
cdr3_nt: TGTGCCAGCAGTTTCATGGGGAACACCGGGGAGCTGTTTTTT
cdr3_aa: CASSFMGNTGELFF

j_call: TRBJ1-1
d_call: .
v_call: TRBV6-2/TRBV6-3
clone_size: many
cdr3_nt: TGTGCCAGCAGTTACTCACAAGTTGAAGCTTTCTTT
cdr3_aa: CASSYSQVEAFF

j_call: TRBJ1-1
d_call: .
v_call: TRBV5-1
clone_size: many
cdr3_nt: TGCGCCAGCAGGGTAGGAAACACTGAAGCTTTCTTT
cdr3_aa: CASRVGNTEAFF

j_call: TRBJ2-7
d_call: .
v_call: TRBV2
clone_size: many
cdr3_nt: TGTGCCAGCAGTGAACCCGGCCCCTACGAGCAGTACTTC
cdr3_aa: CASSEPGPYEQYF

j_call: TRBJ1-2
d_call: .
v_call: TRBV30
clone_size: few
cdr3_nt: TGTGCCTGGAGTGGAATCCAGGGGCCCCTCGATGGCTACACCTTC
cdr3_aa: CAWSGIQGPLDGYTF

j_call: TRBJ1-5
d_call: .
v_call: TRBV12-3/TRBV12-4
clone_size: few
cdr3_nt: TGTGCCAGCAGCGAGGGAGGGAACAATCAGCCCCAGCATTTT
cdr3_aa: CASSEGGNNQPQHF

j_call: TRBJ2-2
d_call: .
v_call: TRBV7-3
clone_size: .
cdr3_nt: TGTGCCAGCAGCTTAACGCCGGCGAACACCGGGGAGCTGTTTTTT
cdr3_aa: CASSLTPANTGELFF

j_call: TRBJ2-5
d_call: TRBD2
v_call: TRBV5-4
clone_size: few
cdr3_nt: TGTGCCAGCAGCGCTGGGACTAGCGGACAAGAGACCCAGTACTTC
cdr3_aa: CASSAGTSGQETQYF

j_call: TRBJ2-3
d_call: TRBD2
v_call: TRBV27
clone_size: .
cdr3_nt: TGTGCCAGCAGTTCGACGGCGCGGGGGGTCAATCCCGCAGATACGCAGTATTTT
cdr3_aa: CASSSTARGVNPADTQYF

j_call: TRBJ1-5
d_call: .
v_call: TRBV2
clone_size: few
cdr3_nt: TGTGCCAGCAGTGAAGCAGGGAGCGGGAGGGTAGATCAGCCCCAGCATTTT
cdr3_aa: CASSEAGSGRVDQPQHF

j_call: TRBJ1-1
d_call: .
v_call: TRBV2
clone_size: many
cdr3_nt: TGTGCCAGCTCGCGGGACATGCCCGTTCCTGAAGCTTTCTTT
cdr3_aa: CASSRDMPVPEAFF

j_call: TRBJ2-5
d_call: .
v_call: TRBV29-1
clone_size: .
cdr3_nt: TGCAGCGGCGCCCATCTGGGAGAGACCCAGTACTTC
cdr3_aa: CSGAHLGETQYF

j_call: TRBJ1-6
d_call: .
v_call: TRBV30
clone_size: .
cdr3_nt: TGTGCCTGGAGTGTACTGTTCGGTTCACCCCTCCACTTT
cdr3_aa: CAWSVLFGSPLHF

j_call: TRBJ1-6
d_call: .
v_call: TRBV7-3
clone_size: .
cdr3_nt: TGTGCCAGCAGCTTATTTCCGGGAGGCCATTCACCCCTCCACTTT
cdr3_aa: CASSLFPGGHSPLHF

j_call: TRBJ1-4
d_call: TRBD1
v_call: TRBV20-1
clone_size: many
cdr3_nt: TGCAGTGCTAGGCGACAGGGGAATGAAAAACTGTTTTTT
cdr3_aa: CSARRQGNEKLFF

j_call: TRBJ2-1
d_call: .
v_call: TRBV29-1
clone_size: .
cdr3_nt: TGCAGCGTTGAAGGCAGGGAAAATGAGCAGTTCTTC
cdr3_aa: CSVEGRENEQFF

j_call: TRBJ2-3
d_call: TRBD2
v_call: TRBV5-1
clone_size: .
cdr3_nt: TGCGCCAGCAGCTTGGCAAGCGGGGGGGCGGCAGATACGCAGTATTTT
cdr3_aa: CASSLASGGAADTQYF

j_call: TRBJ2-7
d_call: TRBD2
v_call: TRBV25-1
clone_size: many
cdr3_nt: TGTGCCAGCAGTGTCGCGGGGCTAGCGGGGGCCTACGAGCAGTACTTC
cdr3_aa: CASSVAGLAGAYEQYF